The 24 T cell receptor beta chains below were found in one sample sequenced in a study of blood T cells in healthy people across ages. A J-beta primer mix and a sample-barcoded 5' primer were used in a second PCR of about 7 to 12 cycles. MiXCR was run by TCRdb on the 5' RACE reads, yielding one entry per CDR3 protein. The sample contains fewer than 2 million distinct CDR3 sequences, roughly two fifths of which appear only once. Sequencing was carried out using blood. Receptor source: a human donor in good health.

V gene TRBV5-8 combines with J gene TRBJ1-2; D is ambiguous. CDR1 is SGHTS and CDR2 is YDEGEE in the germline V gene. V shed 1 base and J shed 4 bases, with 14 bases lying between them. The CDR3 loop spans 15 amino acids. The CDR3 loop is CASSLMEGLGYGYTF. CDR3 nucleotide sequence: TGTGCCAGCAGCTTGATGGAGGGTTTAGGCTATGGCTACACCTTC.

The chain is built from TRBV4-2 and TRBJ1-6; D is unclear. Per germline, CDR1 LGHNA and CDR2 YNFKEQ. The ends were cut back, 3 bases at V and 0 bases at J, with 12 bases in the middle. The length of the CDR3 is 17 residues. The CDR3 DNA reads TGTGCCAGCAGCCAGGTCCCAGAGAGCTCCTATAATTCACCCCTCCACTTT. Translated, it gives CASSQVPESSYNSPLHF.

The table lists this clonotype with a few counts. The rearrangement links TRBV6-6 to TRBJ2-7; TRBD2 aligns across 11 bases. V lost 5 bases to trimming and J lost 7 bases; unmatched junction nucleotides: 16. This CDR3 is 17 amino acids long. CDR1 MNHNY and CDR2 SVGAGI come from the germline V gene (reference sequence). The CDR3 loop is CASSQRASGGNRWEQYF. The DNA of the CDR3 is TGTGCCAGCAGTCAGCGGGCTAGCGGGGGGAATCGATGGGAGCAGTACTTC.

V gene TRBV5-1 combines with J gene TRBJ2-3, with TRBD2 matching over 10 bases. Trimming cost V 3 bases and J 6 bases; bases outside gene matches: 7. Germline CDR1 and CDR2: SGHRS and YFSETQ. The CDR3 has 15 residues. In DNA form, the CDR3 reads TGCGCCAGCAGCTCAGCGGGGGGGCCGTCGGATACGCAGTATTTT. Encoded protein: CASSSAGGPSDTQYF.

A note on this clonotype: An end of the junction differs from the germline gene, which may be a read error. The CDR3 coding sequence is TGTGCCGGCAGCCCATTCGGGTACAATGAGCAGTTCTTC. It translates to CAGSPFGYNEQFF. The V call is TRBV9, the J call TRBJ2-1; no definite D call. CDR3 size: 13 residues. Germline V gene data show CDR1 as SGDLS and CDR2 as YYNGEE.

The sample holds a few counts of this clonotype. The chain employs TRBV5-1 and TRBJ2-7; D is unresolved. Germline CDR1 reads SGHRS; CDR2 reads YFSETQ. The CDR3 loop spans 13 amino acids. V lost 4 bases and J 4 bases, leaving 12 bases between the germline ends. CDR3 in amino acids: CASSPAADYEQYF. CDR3 DNA sequence: TGCGCCAGCAGCCCGGCGGCAGATTACGAGCAGTACTTC.

A remark on this clonotype: At one end the junction does not follow the germline gene, possibly because of a read error. This chain uses TRBV7-8 with TRBJ1-6, with TRBD1 identical over 7 bases. Germline CDR1 is SGHVS and CDR2 is FQNEAQ. The CDR3 loop spans 16 amino acids. CDR3 nucleotide sequence: TGTGCCAGCGGCTTAGACAGGGTAGTCAATAATTCACCCCTCCACTTT. It encodes CASGLDRVVNNSPLHF.

The CDR3 DNA sequence: TGCGCCAGCAGTAGAACAGGGGAGGCCCTTTCTGGGGCCAACGTCCTGACTTTC. Encoded protein: CASSRTGEALSGANVLTF. The chain is built from TRBV5-1 and TRBJ2-6; D might be TRBD1 (7 bases). The CDR3 contains 18 residues. CDR1 is SGHRS and CDR2 is YFSETQ in the germline V gene. V was trimmed by 5 bases and J by 1 base, leaving 19 bases between them.

This clonotype was seen a handful of times. The gene calls are TRBV25-1 and TRBJ1-1, with TRBD1 matching 8 bases. Germline CDR1 is MGHDK and CDR2 is SYGVNS. The CDR3 covers 13 residues. J was trimmed by 5 bases and V by 4 bases; bases with no gene match: 3. The CDR3 sequence: CASSGHRGTEAFF. CDR3 sequence (DNA): TGTGCCAGCAGTGGGCACAGGGGGACTGAAGCTTTCTTT. Filled out from reference TRBV25-1 and TRBJ1-1, the complete variable domain reads EADIYQTPRYLVIGTGKKITLECSQTMGHDKMYWYQQDPGMELHLIHYSYGVNSTEKGDLSSESTVSRIRTEHFPLTLESARPSHTSQYLCASSGHRGTEAFFGQGTRLTVV.

The rearrangement links TRBV4-2 to TRBJ1-6; D not certain. Per the germline V gene, CDR1 is LGHNA and CDR2 is YNFKEQ. Between the trimmed V and J ends, which lost 0 bases and 6 bases, there was a span of 9 bases. The length of the CDR3 is 15 residues. The CDR3 sequence: CASSQDLASNSPLHF. The DNA of the CDR3 is TGTGCCAGCAGCCAAGATTTGGCCAGTAATTCACCCCTCCACTTT.

This clonotype appeared a few times. The chain carries TRBV29-1 and TRBJ2-7; 9 nucleotides match TRBD1. J was trimmed by 7 bases and V by 7 bases; bases with no gene match: 8. Per the germline V gene, CDR1 is SQVTM and CDR2 is ANQGSEA. This CDR3 has 12 residues. The CDR3 sequence: CSAWTGAGEQYF. CDR3 coding DNA: TGCAGCGCCTGGACAGGGGCTGGGGAGCAGTACTTC.

This clonotype has only a few counts. The chain has TRBV20-1 and TRBJ2-7; 7 bases are shared with TRBD2. The trim removed 1 base at V and 4 bases at J, leaving 4 bases unmatched. Germline V gene sequence: CDR1 DFQATT, CDR2 SNEGSKA (reference sequence). The CDR3 sequence is 13 residues long. CDR3 sequence reads: CSARGGGHYEQYF. The CDR3, as DNA: TGCAGTGCTAGAGGGGGAGGGCATTACGAGCAGTACTTC.

This clonotype was found once. The chain has TRBV2 and TRBJ1-2, with D tentatively TRBD1 (5 bases). This CDR3 region has 12 residues. Trimming stripped 8 bases from V and 8 bases from J, with 15 bases between. The germline gives CDR1 SNHLY, CDR2 FYNNEI. This chain's CDR3 is CASRWGDVGYTF. CDR3 bases: TGTGCCAGCCGATGGGGGGATGTCGGCTACACCTTC.

This chain joins TRBV4-1 and TRBJ1-1; no clear D gene. There are 14 residues in the CDR3. CDR1 is MGHRA, CDR2 YSYEKL, per germline. V lost 5 bases and J lost 0, with 10 bases in between. Here the CDR3 reads CASSGQIMNTEAFF. CDR3 bases: TGCGCCAGCAGCGGGCAAATAATGAACACTGAAGCTTTCTTT.

The rearrangement uses TRBV5-1 and TRBJ2-3; 10 nucleotides agree with TRBD1. Germline trimming cut 0 bases from V and 4 bases from J; bases unmatched to any gene: 5. The germline CDR1 and CDR2 sequences are SGHRS and YFSETQ. This CDR3 spans 16 amino acids. CDR3 loop: CASSLGQGARADTQYF. The CDR3 DNA reads as TGCGCCAGCAGCTTGGGACAGGGGGCGCGAGCAGATACGCAGTATTTT.

V usage is TRBV20-1 and J usage is TRBJ1-1; TRBD1 is a possible D gene (6 bases). The germline gives CDR1 DFQATT, CDR2 SNEGSKA (reference sequence). The V end lost 6 bases, the J end lost 3 bases, and 20 bases lay between the germline ends. This CDR3 spans 15 amino acids. CDR3 nucleotide sequence: TGCAGTGCCAGACAAACAGGGAGTTGGGACACTGAAGCTTTCTTT. Its translation is CSARQTGSWDTEAFF.

The chain links TRBV12-3 or TRBV12-4 to TRBJ2-2; 7 bases are shared with TRBD2. The V gene end was trimmed by 6 bases and the J gene end by 7 bases; junction bases not matched to a gene: 8. The CDR3 is 14 residues long. This CDR3 reads CASRWAASGGELFF. CDR3 coding DNA: TGTGCCAGCAGGTGGGCGGCTAGCGGCGGGGAGCTGTTTTTT.

This clonotype was observed once. V is TRBV3-1 and J is TRBJ2-3, with TRBD1 matching 7 bases. In germline, CDR1 is LGHDT, CDR2 YNNKEL (reference sequence). V lost 3 bases, J lost 5 bases, and 5 bases stayed unmatched. CDR3 length: 14 residues. This chain's CDR3 is CASSQRGLEDTQYF. CDR3 DNA: TGTGCCAGCAGCCAGAGGGGGCTCGAAGATACGCAGTATTTT.

CDR3 DNA sequence: TGCAGCGTTGAAGATGAGGGCGTGACAGGGCACAATGAGCAGTTCTTC. It specifies CSVEDEGVTGHNEQFF. The genes are TRBV29-1 and TRBJ2-1; 7 bases agree with TRBD1. V lost 0 bases, J lost 5 bases, and 10 bases stayed unmatched. CDR3 length: 16 amino acids. Germline V gives CDR1 SQVTM, CDR2 ANQGSEA.

This clonotype was observed a handful of times. V is TRBV5-1 and J is TRBJ2-6, with D unresolved. The length of the CDR3 is 16 residues. The V and J ends lost 2 bases and 2 bases respectively, with 11 bases between them. The germline CDR1 and CDR2 sequences are SGHRS and YFSETQ. The CDR3 here is CASSFSYGAGANVLTF. CDR3 sequence (DNA): TGCGCCAGCAGCTTTAGTTATGGGGCTGGGGCCAACGTCCTGACTTTC. The entire variable domain, with the rest obtained from reference TRBV5-1 and TRBJ2-6, is as follows: KAGVTQTPRYLIKTRGQQVTLSCSPISGHRSVSWYQQTPGQGLQFLFEYFSETQRNKGNFPGRFSGRQFSNSRSEMNVSTLELGDSALYLCASSFSYGAGANVLTFGAGSRLTVL.

This rearrangement joins TRBV29-1 to TRBJ1-1; no firm D call. Germline loops: CDR1 SQVTM, CDR2 ANQGSEA. The V end lost 2 bases, the J end lost 3 bases, and 10 bases lay between the germline ends. The CDR3 spans 13 residues. CDR3: CSVERRLDTEAFF. The CDR3 DNA reads TGCAGCGTTGAACGCAGGCTGGACACTGAAGCTTTCTTT.

V gene TRBV20-1 combines with J gene TRBJ2-3, with unresolved D. Germline CDR1 reads DFQATT; CDR2 reads SNEGSKA (reference sequence). V was trimmed by 3 bases and J by 6 bases, leaving 19 bases between them. CDR3 length equals 15 residues. The CDR3 DNA reads as TGCAGTGCTAGCAAAGGGCCGTATCAGTCCGATACGCAGTATTTT. Translation: CSASKGPYQSDTQYF.

This clonotype occurred a few times. The CDR3 DNA follows: TGTGCCAGCAGCGTAGGTCGCGGGGGGCAAGTAGATACGCAGTATTTT. Amino acid sequence: CASSVGRGGQVDTQYF. The rearrangement uses TRBV9 and TRBJ2-3, with 8 positions matching TRBD2. The CDR3 sequence is 16 residues long. In germline, CDR1 is SGDLS, CDR2 YYNGEE. J gave up 5 bases and V 0 bases, and 8 bases lay outside the gene matches.

The chain recombines TRBV29-1 with TRBJ1-5; 8 positions agree with TRBD1. The germline V gene has CDR1 SQVTM and CDR2 ANQGSEA. V was pared by 5 bases and J by 5 bases, with 5 bases of the junction left unmatched. There are 13 residues in the CDR3. Written as DNA, the CDR3 is TGCAGCGTTTGGACAGGGCTGGATCAGCCCCAGCATTTT. Translated: CSVWTGLDQPQHF.